This T cell receptor beta chain was sequenced during a study of T cell responses to AZD1222 COVID-19 vaccine. Study-level points and caveats: Clonal diversity may have been underestimated in mostly white British donors. Increases in Spike-specific TCR breadth and depth were seen after two AZD1222 doses. Across the whole spike, CD4 TCRs peaked at regions 160-218 and 743-854.

From germline, CDR1 is PRHDT and CDR2 FYEKMQ (reference sequence). The CDR3 has 16 residues. Trimming took 5 bases from V and 9 from J; bases not matched to a gene: 9. This clone is a singleton in its sample. The antigen remains unidentified. Assay used: immunoSEQ multiplex PCR; TCRdb lists only in-frame clones, some missing. The data show about 72,000 clones, around 87% seen once. The chain couples TRBV13 to TRBJ2-1; 14 bases agree with TRBD2. This sequence originates from an adult in good health. The input for sequencing was peripheral blood, taken on day 0 of AZD1222 vaccination. The chain's CDR3 is CASSNLGLAGVVEQFF. CDR3 bases: TGTGCCAGCAGCAATCTGGGACTAGCGGGGGTGGTTGAGCAGTTCTTC.